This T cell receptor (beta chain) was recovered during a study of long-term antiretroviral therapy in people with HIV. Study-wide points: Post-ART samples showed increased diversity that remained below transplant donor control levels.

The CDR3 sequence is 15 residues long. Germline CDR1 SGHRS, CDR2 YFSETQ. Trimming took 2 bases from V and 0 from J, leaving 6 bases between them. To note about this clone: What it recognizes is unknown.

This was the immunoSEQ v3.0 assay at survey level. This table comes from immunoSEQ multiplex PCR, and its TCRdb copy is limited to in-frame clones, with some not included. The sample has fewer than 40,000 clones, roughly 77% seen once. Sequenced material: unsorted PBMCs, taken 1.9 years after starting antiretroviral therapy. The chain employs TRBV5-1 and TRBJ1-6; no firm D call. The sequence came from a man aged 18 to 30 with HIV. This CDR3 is CASSFESSYNSPLHF. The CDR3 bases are TGCGCCAGCAGCTTTGAAAGCTCCTATAATTCACCCCTCCACTTT.